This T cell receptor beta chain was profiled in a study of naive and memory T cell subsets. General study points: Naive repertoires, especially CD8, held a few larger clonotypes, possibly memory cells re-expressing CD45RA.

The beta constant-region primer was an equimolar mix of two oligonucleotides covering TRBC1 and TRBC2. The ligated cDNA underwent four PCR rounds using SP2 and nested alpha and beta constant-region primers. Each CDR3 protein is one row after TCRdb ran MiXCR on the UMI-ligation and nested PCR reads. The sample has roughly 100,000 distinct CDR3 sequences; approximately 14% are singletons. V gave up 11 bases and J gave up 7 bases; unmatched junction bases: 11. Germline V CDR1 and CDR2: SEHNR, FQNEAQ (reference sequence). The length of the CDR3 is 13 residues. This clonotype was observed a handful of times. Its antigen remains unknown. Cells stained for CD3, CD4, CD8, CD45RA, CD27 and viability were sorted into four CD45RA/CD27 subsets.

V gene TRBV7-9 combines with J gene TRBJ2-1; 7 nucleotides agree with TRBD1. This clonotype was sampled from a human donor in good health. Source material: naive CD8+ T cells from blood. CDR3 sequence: CAGDGTDTNEQFF. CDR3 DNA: TGTGCCGGTGACGGGACAGACACTAATGAGCAGTTCTTC.